This passage covers 5 T cell receptor beta chains from one sample sequenced in a study of cytomegalovirus exposure and HLA in healthy donors. Use of 60 Vbeta and 13 Jbeta primers characterized the PCR. The method was immunoSEQ multiplex PCR; TCRdb's version includes in-frame clones alone and lacks a portion of them. This table holds 130,000 to 150,000 clones, roughly 80% found once. Sequencing used PBMCs. All receptors derive from a man between 35 and 55 years old in good health and CMV-seronegative.

J is TRBJ2-7 and V is TRBV9, with TRBD1 matching 8 bases. The CDR3 is 14 residues long. Trimming at V came to 4 bases and at J to 2 bases, leaving 5 bases not matched to a gene. In germline, CDR1 is SGDLS, CDR2 YYNGEE. The CDR3 here is CASSTRQGTYEQYF. The CDR3 DNA reads TGTGCCAGCAGCACCCGACAGGGGACCTACGAGCAGTACTTC.

The chain carries TRBV7-9 and TRBJ1-2; tentatively, D is TRBD1 (6 bases). V was cut by 5 bases and J by 6 bases, with 13 bases left in between. This CDR3 is built from 13 residues. Germline V lookup: CDR1 SEHNR, CDR2 FQNEAQ (reference sequence). CDR3 DNA sequence: TGTGCCAGCAGCCACGGGGGGCCCGATGGCTACACCTTC. Its protein product is CASSHGGPDGYTF.

The rearrangement uses TRBV25-1 and TRBJ1-4; 9 bases map to TRBD1. V shed 8 bases and J 0 bases; nucleotides not matched to a gene: 10. CDR1 MGHDK and CDR2 SYGVNS come from the germline V gene. This CDR3 has 17 amino acids. The CDR3 reads CASLGTGPTPTNEKLFF. In nucleotides, the CDR3 is TGTGCCAGCCTGGGGACAGGGCCAACCCCAACTAATGAAAAACTGTTTTTT.

The V call is TRBV7-2, the J call TRBJ2-5, with 12 bases identical to TRBD2. The CDR3 contains 17 residues. Germline assignment: CDR1 SGHTA and CDR2 FQGNSA. J was trimmed by 4 bases and V by 3 bases; bases with no gene match: 9. The CDR3 DNA reads as TGTGCCAGCAGCTTGGAGTCTAGCGGGGGGGCAGGAGAGACCCAGTACTTC. This encodes CASSLESSGGAGETQYF.

The V gene is TRBV25-1, the J gene TRBJ1-1, with D possibly matching TRBD1 (5 bases). CDR3 length: 13 amino acids. Germline V gene data show CDR1 as MGHDK and CDR2 as SYGVNS. The V end was cut by 7 bases, the J end by 0 bases, with 9 bases between. The CDR3 protein is CASIRDLNTEAFF. CDR3 sequence (DNA): TGTGCCAGCATCAGGGATTTGAACACTGAAGCTTTCTTT.